The 18 T cell receptor beta chains given below trace back to one sample, sequenced in a study of T cells in Graves' hyperthyroidism and ophthalmopathy. Amplification targeted TCR beta CDR3 regions from RNA transcripts. First-round RT-PCR targeting the TCR CDR3 was performed with the HTBI primer set. TCRdb passed the multiplex PCR reads through MiXCR, listing each CDR3 protein once. The sample has roughly 500,000 distinct CDR3 sequences, approximately 44% seen once; the top ten hold around 20%. The sample consisted of peripheral blood or thyroid tissue (not recorded which). These TCRs come from an adult woman with Graves' disease, either hyperthyroidism or ophthalmopathy (not recorded which).

This clonotype was recorded at least ten times. At one end, the junction sequence differs from germline, possibly due to a read error. DNA for the CDR3: TGTACCAGCAGCTTAGGCGTGGCCTACGAGCAGTACTTC. It codes for CTSSLGVAYEQYF. The rearrangement links TRBV5-6 to TRBJ2-7; D remains unclear. The germline CDR1 and CDR2 sequences are SGHDT and YYEEEE. The CDR3 length is 13 residues.

This clonotype appeared many times. The chain recombines TRBV2 with TRBJ2-7, with TRBD2 matching 7 bases. The V gene end was trimmed by 7 bases and the J gene end by 1 base; junction bases not matched to a gene: 10. Germline V gives CDR1 SNHLY, CDR2 FYNNEI. CDR3 length: 15 residues. The CDR3 here is CASMLLAAQSYEQYF. CDR3 coding DNA: TGTGCCAGCATGCTTCTAGCGGCACAATCCTACGAGCAGTACTTC.

Note on this clonotype: A much larger clone sits a single nucleotide away, making a read error possible. V is TRBV5-1 and J is TRBJ2-7; no firm D call. CDR1 is SGHRS and CDR2 is YFSETQ in the germline V gene. The CDR3 consists of 15 residues. The CDR3 sequence: CASSLGTLDSYEQHF. Written as DNA, the CDR3 is TGCGCCAGCAGCTTGGGGACGCTAGACTCCTACGAGCAGCACTTC. The whole variable domain, filled in from reference TRBV5-1 and TRBJ2-7, reads KAGVTQTPRYLIKTRGQQVTLSCSPISGHRSVSWYQQTPGQGLQFLFEYFSETQRNKGNFPGRFSGRQFSNSRSEMNVSTLELGDSALYLCASSLGTLDSYEQHFGPGTRLTVT.

The chain couples TRBV24-1 to TRBJ2-7; 10 nucleotides agree with TRBD1. This CDR3 region has 14 residues. J gave up 7 bases and V 5 bases, and 7 bases lay outside the gene matches. Per the germline V gene, CDR1 is KGHDR and CDR2 is SFDVKD. The CDR3 sequence is CATSAGQGVWEQYF. The CDR3 DNA sequence: TGTGCCACCAGTGCAGGACAGGGGGTTTGGGAGCAGTACTTC.

This clonotype was seen repeatedly, ten times or more. V is TRBV5-1 and J is TRBJ1-1; 10 bases are a match to TRBD1. Germline V gives CDR1 SGHRS, CDR2 YFSETQ. This CDR3 spans 14 amino acids. Trimming took 2 bases from V and 3 from J; bases not matched to a gene: 1. CDR3 sequence reads: CASSFGQGDTEAFF. The CDR3 bases are TGCGCCAGCAGCTTCGGACAGGGGGACACTGAAGCTTTCTTT.

The DNA for the CDR3 is TGTGCCAGCAGTGCTAGTTACCACGAGCAGTACTTC. It specifies CASSASYHEQYF. The chain is built from TRBV7-9 and TRBJ2-7; D ambiguous. CDR3 size: 12 residues. The V end was cut by 6 bases, the J end by 5 bases, with 11 bases between. Germline CDR1 SEHNR, CDR2 FQNEAQ (reference sequence).

V usage is TRBV6-5 and J usage is TRBJ1-5, with TRBD1 matching over 8 bases. CDR3 size: 15 residues. Germline assignment: CDR1 MNHEY and CDR2 SVGAGI. The V gene end was trimmed by 6 bases and the J gene end by 0 bases; junction bases not matched to a gene: 4. The CDR3: CASSRTGISNQPQHF. The CDR3 DNA reads TGTGCCAGCAGCCGGACAGGGATTAGCAATCAGCCCCAGCATTTT.

V and J are TRBV7-2 and TRBJ2-5; D is unclear. CDR3 length: 14 residues. Germline V CDR1 and CDR2: SGHTA, FQGNSA. V dropped 0 bases and J dropped 9 bases, with 14 bases sitting between them. The CDR3 DNA reads as TGTGCCAGCAGCTTAGCAGGGAACAATCAGCCCCAGTACTTC. It is translated as CASSLAGNNQPQYF.

This clonotype was counted between two and nine times. The chain uses TRBV4-1 and TRBJ1-5; TRBD1 is a possible D gene (5 bases). V shed 4 bases and J shed 6 bases, with 19 bases lying between them. Germline loops: CDR1 MGHRA, CDR2 YSYEKL. The CDR3 is 16 amino acids. The CDR3, as DNA: TGCGCCAGCAGCCGTCGGTCGGGGCAGCATCTTCAGCCCCAGCATTTT. It yields the protein CASSRRSGQHLQPQHF.

In this sample, this clonotype turned up many times. The chain has TRBV20-1 and TRBJ1-5; D is undetermined. This CDR3 spans 10 amino acids. V was shortened by 7 bases and J by 4 bases, with 5 bases between the two germline ends. Germline V gene sequence: CDR1 DFQATT, CDR2 SNEGSKA (reference sequence). In DNA form, the CDR3 reads TGCAGTGGAGGGAATCAGCCCCAGCATTTT. Translated, it gives CSGGNQPQHF.

This clonotype was counted once. V gene TRBV5-1 combines with J gene TRBJ2-7; D may be TRBD1 (7 bases). The CDR3 loop spans 14 amino acids. Germline CDR1 SGHRS, CDR2 YFSETQ. Trimming stripped 6 bases from V and 3 bases from J, with 16 bases between. The CDR3 spells CASTSRQGLYEQYF. The CDR3 DNA sequence: TGCGCCAGCACATCACGACAGGGACTCTACGAGCAGTACTTC. Using reference TRBV5-1 and TRBJ2-7 for the parts outside the CDR3, the full variable domain is KAGVTQTPRYLIKTRGQQVTLSCSPISGHRSVSWYQQTPGQGLQFLFEYFSETQRNKGNFPGRFSGRQFSNSRSEMNVSTLELGDSALYLCASTSRQGLYEQYFGPGTRLTVT.

This clonotype was seen a single time. This sequence joins TRBV7-2 and TRBJ1-5; 10 nucleotides line up with TRBD1. V shed 5 bases and J 3 bases; nucleotides not matched to a gene: 4. Germline values: CDR1 SGHTA, CDR2 FQGNSA. This CDR3 region has 15 residues. CDR3 region: CASSLDRGHNQPQHF. The CDR3 nucleotides read TGTGCCAGCAGCCTCGACAGGGGGCACAATCAGCCCCAGCATTTT.

V usage is TRBV25-1 and J usage is TRBJ2-5; unclear D gene. Germline V gene sequence: CDR1 MGHDK, CDR2 SYGVNS. Trimming pared 8 bases from V and 6 bases from J, leaving 7 bases between. This CDR3 spans 10 amino acids. As DNA, the CDR3 is TGTGCCAGCGGGTTGAAGACCCAGTACTTC. Translating it yields CASGLKTQYF.

This sequence joins TRBV20-1 and TRBJ1-1; D is unclear. V lost 1 base and J 3 bases, leaving 9 bases between the germline ends. The CDR3 extends over 13 amino acids. Germline V gives CDR1 DFQATT, CDR2 SNEGSKA (reference sequence). CDR3 DNA sequence: TGCAGTGCTAGAGCGGACTTTTACACTGAAGCTTTCTTT. Translation: CSARADFYTEAFF.

The chain is built from TRBV6-5 and TRBJ2-7, with 11 bases that match TRBD2. Germline lookup yields CDR1 MNHEY and CDR2 SVGAGI. The CDR3 totals 17 residues. The V gene end was trimmed by 7 bases and the J gene end by 5 bases; junction bases not matched to a gene: 16. CDR3 sequence: CASNSPEIAGGPDEQYF. The CDR3 DNA sequence: TGTGCCAGCAATTCCCCCGAAATAGCGGGAGGGCCTGACGAGCAGTACTTC.

This clonotype was counted ten times or more. The chain is built from TRBV6-2 or TRBV6-3 and TRBJ2-5; TRBD2 is a possible D gene (6 bases). Germline CDR1 MNHEY, CDR2 SVGEGT. The CDR3 has 14 residues. The V and J ends lost 4 bases and 4 bases respectively, with 13 bases between them. CDR3 sequence (DNA): TGTGCCAGCAGTTCCCGAGGGAGGCGAGAGACCCAGTACTTC. Its translation is CASSSRGRRETQYF.

Turning to this clonotype: A read error may account for a junction end that differs from germline. The V and J genes are TRBV10-1 and TRBJ2-3, with D possibly matching TRBD2 (6 bases). Germline loops: CDR1 WNHNN, CDR2 SYGVQD (reference sequence). CDR3 size: 14 residues. CDR3 DNA sequence: TGTGCCAGCAGCCCCTCGGGGGTGAAAGATACGCAGTATTTT. This sequence encodes CASSPSGVKDTQYF.

The chain employs TRBV24-1 and TRBJ1-2; D is unclear. Trimming took 4 bases from V and 6 from J, leaving 20 bases between them. The germline V gene has CDR1 KGHDR and CDR2 SFDVKD. The CDR3 loop spans 16 amino acids. CDR3 amino acids: CATSESPHTLGNGYTF. DNA for the CDR3: TGTGCCACCAGTGAGTCTCCGCACACTCTTGGCAATGGCTACACCTTC.